This T cell receptor beta chain was retrieved from a study of blood T cell repertoires in COVID-19. In the study overall: COVID-19 samples, acute and convalescent, were from the United States, Italy and Spain. Nucleic acid was either cDNA or gDNA, and it came from T cells, B-cell-depleted T cells, or PBMCs.

The CDR3 loop spans 14 amino acids. Germline CDR1 is MDHEN and CDR2 is SYDVKM. Trimming cost V 7 bases and J 7 bases, with 20 bases left between them. Method: immunoSEQ multiplex PCR; TCRdb's copy keeps in-frame clones and lacks some. The repertoire includes tens of thousands of clones, 60% to 80% of them detected once, and 2% to 2.5% sits in the top ten. Sequencing used peripheral blood. The rearrangement links TRBV28 to TRBJ2-7, with TRBD1 as a possible D gene (6 bases). The receptor was derived from a man between 65 and 79 years old with COVID-19, enrolled during active disease. The DNA for the CDR3 is TGTGCCAGCAAACTCAACAGGGCTGACGTTGAGCAGTACTTC. Translation gives CASKLNRADVEQYF.